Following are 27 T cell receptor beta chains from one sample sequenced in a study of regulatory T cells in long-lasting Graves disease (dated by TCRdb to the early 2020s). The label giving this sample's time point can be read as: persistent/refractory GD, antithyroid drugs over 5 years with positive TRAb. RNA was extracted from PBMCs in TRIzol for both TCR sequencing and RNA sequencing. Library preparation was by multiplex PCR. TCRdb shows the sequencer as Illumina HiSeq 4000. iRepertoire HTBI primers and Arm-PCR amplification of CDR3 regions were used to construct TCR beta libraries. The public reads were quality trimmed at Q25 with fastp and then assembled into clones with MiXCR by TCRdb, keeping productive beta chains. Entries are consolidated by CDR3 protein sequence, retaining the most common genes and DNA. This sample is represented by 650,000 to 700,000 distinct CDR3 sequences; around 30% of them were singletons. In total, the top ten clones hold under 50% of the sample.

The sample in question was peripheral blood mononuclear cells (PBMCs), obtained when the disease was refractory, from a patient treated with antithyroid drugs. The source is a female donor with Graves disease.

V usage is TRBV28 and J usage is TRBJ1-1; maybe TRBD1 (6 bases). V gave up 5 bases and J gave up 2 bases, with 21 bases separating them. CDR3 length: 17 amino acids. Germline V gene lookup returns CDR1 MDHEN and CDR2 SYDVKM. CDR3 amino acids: CASSPLPGTYGNTEAFF. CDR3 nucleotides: TGTGCCAGCAGTCCGCTTCCCGGGACATACGGCAACACTGAAGCTTTCTTT.

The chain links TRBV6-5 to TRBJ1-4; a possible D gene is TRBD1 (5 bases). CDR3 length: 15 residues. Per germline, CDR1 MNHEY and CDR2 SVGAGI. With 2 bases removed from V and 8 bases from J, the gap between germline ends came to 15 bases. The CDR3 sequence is CASSYRGAIPEKLFF. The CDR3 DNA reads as TGTGCCAGCAGTTACAGGGGTGCCATACCCGAAAAACTGTTTTTT.

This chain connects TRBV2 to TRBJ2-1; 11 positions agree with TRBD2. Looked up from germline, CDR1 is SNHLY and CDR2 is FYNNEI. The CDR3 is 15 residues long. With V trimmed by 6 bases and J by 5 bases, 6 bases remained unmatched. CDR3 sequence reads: CASRPGLAENNEQFF. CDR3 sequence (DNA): TGTGCCAGCAGGCCGGGACTAGCGGAAAACAATGAGCAGTTCTTC.

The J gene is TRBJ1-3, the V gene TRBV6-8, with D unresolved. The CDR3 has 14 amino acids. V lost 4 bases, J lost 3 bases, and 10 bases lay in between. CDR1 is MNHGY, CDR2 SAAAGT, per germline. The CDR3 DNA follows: TGTGCCAGCAGTTTAGGAGCAGGTGGAAACACCATATATTTT. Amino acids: CASSLGAGGNTIYF.

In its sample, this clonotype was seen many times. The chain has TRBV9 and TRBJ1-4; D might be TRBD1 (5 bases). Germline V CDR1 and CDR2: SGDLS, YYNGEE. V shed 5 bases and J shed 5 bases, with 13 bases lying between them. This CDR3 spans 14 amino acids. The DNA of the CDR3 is TGTGCCAGCAGTGTGGGAGGGACGAATGAAAAACTGTTTTTT. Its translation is CASSVGGTNEKLFF.

The CDR3 sequence: CASSQTEGHVYEQYF. CDR3 DNA: TGTGCCAGCAGCCAGACGGAAGGACACGTCTACGAGCAGTACTTC. The chain recombines TRBV14 with TRBJ2-7, with TRBD1 as a possible D gene (5 bases). The V and J ends lost 3 bases and 3 bases respectively, with 15 bases between them. There are 15 residues in the CDR3. Germline values: CDR1 SGHDN, CDR2 FVKESK.

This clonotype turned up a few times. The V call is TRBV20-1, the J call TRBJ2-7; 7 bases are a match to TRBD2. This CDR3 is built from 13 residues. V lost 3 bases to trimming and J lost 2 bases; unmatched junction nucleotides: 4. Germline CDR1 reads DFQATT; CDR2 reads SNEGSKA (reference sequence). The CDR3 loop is CSARGGVAYEQYF. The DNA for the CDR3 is TGCAGTGCTAGGGGGGGGGTCGCCTACGAGCAGTACTTC.

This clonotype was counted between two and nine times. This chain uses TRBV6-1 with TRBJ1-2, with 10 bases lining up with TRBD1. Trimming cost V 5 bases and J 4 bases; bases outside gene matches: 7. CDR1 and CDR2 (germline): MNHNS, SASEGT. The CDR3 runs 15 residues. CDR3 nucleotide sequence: TGTGCCAGCAGTAAAGGACAGGGGGTGTCCTATGGCTACACCTTC. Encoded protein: CASSKGQGVSYGYTF.

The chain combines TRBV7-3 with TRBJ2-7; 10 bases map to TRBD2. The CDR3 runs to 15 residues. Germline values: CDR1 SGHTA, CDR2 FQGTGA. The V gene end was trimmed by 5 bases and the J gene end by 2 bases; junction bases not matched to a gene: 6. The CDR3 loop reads CASSPGTSDPYEQYF. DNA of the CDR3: TGTGCCAGCAGCCCCGGGACTAGCGACCCCTACGAGCAGTACTTC.

The CDR3 coding sequence is TGCGCCAGCAGTGAGTCGGCAGTTTCACCCCTCCACTTT. Its translation: CASSESAVSPLHF. This rearrangement joins TRBV10-1 to TRBJ1-6; D is undetermined. V was pared by 0 bases and J by 9 bases, with 6 bases between. CDR1 WNHNN and CDR2 SYGVQD come from the germline V gene (reference sequence). The CDR3 is 13 residues long.

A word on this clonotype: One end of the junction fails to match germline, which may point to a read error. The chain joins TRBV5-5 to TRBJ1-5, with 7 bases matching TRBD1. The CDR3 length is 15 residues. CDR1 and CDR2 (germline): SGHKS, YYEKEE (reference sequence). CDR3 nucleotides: TGTGCCAGCAGCTGGGGGACAGTTAGCAATCAGTCCCAGCATTTT. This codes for CASSWGTVSNQSQHF.

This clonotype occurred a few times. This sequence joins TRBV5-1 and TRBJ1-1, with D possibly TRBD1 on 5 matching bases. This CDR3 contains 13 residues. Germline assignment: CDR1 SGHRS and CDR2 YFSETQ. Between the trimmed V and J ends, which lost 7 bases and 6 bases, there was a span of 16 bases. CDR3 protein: CASGSGGRSEAFF. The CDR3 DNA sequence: TGCGCCAGCGGATCTGGGGGGAGGTCTGAAGCTTTCTTT.

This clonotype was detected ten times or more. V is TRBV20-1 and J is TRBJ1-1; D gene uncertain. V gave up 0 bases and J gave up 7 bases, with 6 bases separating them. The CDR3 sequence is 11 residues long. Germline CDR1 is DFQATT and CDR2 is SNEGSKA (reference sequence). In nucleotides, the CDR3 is TGCAGTGCTAGAGATAAGGGTGAAGCTTTCTTT. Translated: CSARDKGEAFF.

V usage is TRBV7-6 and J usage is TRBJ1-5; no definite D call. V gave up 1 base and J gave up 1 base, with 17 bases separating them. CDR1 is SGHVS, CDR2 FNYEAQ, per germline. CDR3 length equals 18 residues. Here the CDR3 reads CASSLDSDEGGSNQPQHF. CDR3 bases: TGTGCCAGCAGCTTAGACTCAGATGAGGGTGGAAGCAATCAGCCCCAGCATTTT. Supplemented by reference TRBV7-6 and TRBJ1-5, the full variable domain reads GAGVSQSPRYKVTKRGQDVALRCDPISGHVSLYWYRQALGQGPEFLTYFNYEAQQDKSGLPNDRFSAERPEGSISTLTIQRTEQRDSAMYRCASSLDSDEGGSNQPQHFGDGTRLSIL.

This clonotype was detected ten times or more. This chain's CDR3 is CASSLEGGKYGYTF. The CDR3 DNA is TGTGCCAGCAGCTTAGAAGGGGGCAAGTATGGCTACACCTTC. The chain joins TRBV11-2 to TRBJ1-2, with 7 bases identical to TRBD1. Germline CDR1 is SGHAT and CDR2 is FQNNGV. This CDR3 contains 14 residues. Trimming removed 0 bases from V and 5 bases from J; junction bases left unmatched: 3.

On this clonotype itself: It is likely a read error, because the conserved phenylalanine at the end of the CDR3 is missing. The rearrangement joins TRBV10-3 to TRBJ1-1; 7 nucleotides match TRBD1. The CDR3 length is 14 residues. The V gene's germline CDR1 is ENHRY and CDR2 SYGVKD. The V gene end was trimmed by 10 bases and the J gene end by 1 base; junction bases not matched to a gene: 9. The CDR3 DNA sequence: TGTGCCAGCAAGAACAGGGGCTCGAACACTGAAGCTTTCCTT. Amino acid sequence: CASKNRGSNTEAFL.

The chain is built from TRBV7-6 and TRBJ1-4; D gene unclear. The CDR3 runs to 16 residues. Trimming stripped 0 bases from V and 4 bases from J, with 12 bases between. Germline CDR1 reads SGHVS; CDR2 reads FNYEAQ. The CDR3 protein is CASSLAVGLLNEKLFF. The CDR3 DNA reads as TGTGCCAGCAGCTTAGCGGTTGGTCTACTTAATGAAAAACTGTTTTTT.

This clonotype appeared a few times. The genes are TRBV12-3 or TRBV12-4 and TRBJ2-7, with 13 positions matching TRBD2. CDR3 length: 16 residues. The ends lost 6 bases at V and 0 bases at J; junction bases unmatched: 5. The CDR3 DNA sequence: TGTGCCAGCAGCACCGGGACTAGCGGGGTCTCCTACGAGCAGTACTTC. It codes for CASSTGTSGVSYEQYF.

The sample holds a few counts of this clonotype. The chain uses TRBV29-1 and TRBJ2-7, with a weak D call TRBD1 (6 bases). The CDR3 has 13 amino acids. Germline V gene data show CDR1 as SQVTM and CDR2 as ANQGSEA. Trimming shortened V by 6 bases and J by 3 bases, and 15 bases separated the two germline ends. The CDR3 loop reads CSVSMTGRYEQYF. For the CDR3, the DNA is TGCAGCGTATCAATGACAGGCCGCTACGAGCAGTACTTC.

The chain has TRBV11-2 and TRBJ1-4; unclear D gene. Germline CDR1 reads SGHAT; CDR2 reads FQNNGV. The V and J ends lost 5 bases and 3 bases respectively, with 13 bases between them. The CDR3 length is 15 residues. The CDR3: CASSRRTEPNEKLFF. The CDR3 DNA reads TGTGCCAGCAGCCGAAGGACGGAACCTAATGAAAAACTGTTTTTT.

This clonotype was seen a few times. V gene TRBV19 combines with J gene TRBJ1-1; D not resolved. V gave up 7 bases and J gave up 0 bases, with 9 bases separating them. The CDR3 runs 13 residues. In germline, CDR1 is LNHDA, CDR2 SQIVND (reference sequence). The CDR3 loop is CASTLTLNTEAFF. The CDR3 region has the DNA TGTGCCAGTACCCTCACCTTGAACACTGAAGCTTTCTTT. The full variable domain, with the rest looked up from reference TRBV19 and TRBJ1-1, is DGGITQSPKYLFRKEGQNVTLSCEQNLNHDAMYWYRQDPGQGLRLIYYSQIVNDFQKGDIAEGYSVSREKKESFPLTVTSAQKNPTAFYLCASTLTLNTEAFFGQGTRLTVV.

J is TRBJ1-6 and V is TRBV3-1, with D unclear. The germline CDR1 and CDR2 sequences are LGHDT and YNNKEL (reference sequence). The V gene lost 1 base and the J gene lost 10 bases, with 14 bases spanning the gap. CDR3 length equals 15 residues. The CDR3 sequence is CASSQGRGSNSPLHF. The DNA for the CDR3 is TGTGCCAGCAGCCAAGGGAGAGGGAGTAACTCACCCCTCCACTTT. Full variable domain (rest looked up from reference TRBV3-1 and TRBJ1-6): DTAVSQTPKYLVTQMGNDKSIKCEQNLGHDTMYWYKQDSKKFLKIMFSYNNKELIINETVPNRFSPKSPDKAHLNLHINSLELGDSAVYFCASSQGRGSNSPLHFGNGTRLTVT.

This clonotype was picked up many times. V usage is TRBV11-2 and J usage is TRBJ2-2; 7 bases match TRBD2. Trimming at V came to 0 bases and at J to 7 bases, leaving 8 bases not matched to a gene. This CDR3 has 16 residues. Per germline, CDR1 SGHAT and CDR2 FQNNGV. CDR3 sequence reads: CASSLEAGRRHGELFF. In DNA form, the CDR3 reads TGTGCCAGCAGCTTAGAAGCCGGGAGGAGGCACGGGGAGCTGTTTTTT. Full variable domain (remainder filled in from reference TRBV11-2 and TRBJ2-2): EAGVAQSPRYKIIEKRQSVAFWCNPISGHATLYWYQQILGQGPKLLIQFQNNGVVDDSQLPKDRFSAERLKGVDSTLKIQPAKLEDSAVYLCASSLEAGRRHGELFFGEGSRLTVL.

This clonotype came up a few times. This CDR3 reads CASSSGQGTQETQYF. The CDR3 region has the DNA TGTGCCAGCAGCTCGGGACAGGGGACCCAAGAGACCCAGTACTTC. The V gene is TRBV7-3, the J gene TRBJ2-5; TRBD1 aligns across 10 bases. The CDR3 spans 15 residues. Germline lookup yields CDR1 SGHTA and CDR2 FQGTGA. Trimming took 4 bases from V and 1 from J; bases not matched to a gene: 3.

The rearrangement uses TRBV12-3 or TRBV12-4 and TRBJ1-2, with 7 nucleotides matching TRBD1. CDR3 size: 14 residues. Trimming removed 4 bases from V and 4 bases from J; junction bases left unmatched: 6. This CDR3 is CASSSGGPGYGYTF. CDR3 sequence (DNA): TGTGCCAGCAGTTCAGGGGGACCGGGCTATGGCTACACCTTC.

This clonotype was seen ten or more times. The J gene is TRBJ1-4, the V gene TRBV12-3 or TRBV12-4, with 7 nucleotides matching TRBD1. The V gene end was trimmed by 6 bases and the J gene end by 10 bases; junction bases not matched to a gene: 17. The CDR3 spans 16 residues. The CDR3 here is CASSPSAGGTTGKLFF. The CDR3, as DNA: TGTGCCAGCAGCCCCTCGGCAGGGGGGACTACGGGAAAACTGTTTTTT.

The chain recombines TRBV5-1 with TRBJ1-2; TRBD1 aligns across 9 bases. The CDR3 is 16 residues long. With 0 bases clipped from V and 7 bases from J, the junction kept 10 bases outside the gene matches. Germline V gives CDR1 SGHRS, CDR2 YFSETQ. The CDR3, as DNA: TGCGCCAGCAGCTTGGGGCAAGGGGACAGGGTCGGTGGCTACACCTTC. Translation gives CASSLGQGDRVGGYTF.